The source of this T cell receptor beta chain is a study of T-cell memory formation after mild COVID-19. Study observations and caveats: Pre-infection memory held some responding clones, suggesting pre-existing cross-reactive T cells responded. There was a balanced CD4/CD8 profile in clones contracting day 15 to 85, and later expanders leaned CD4+. There was no confirmation that second-wave clones peaking on day 37 were SARS-CoV-2 specific.

The authors produced TCR alpha and TCR beta cDNA libraries with sample barcodes and UMIs by 5'RACE using constant-segment primers. Each CDR3 protein is one row after TCRdb ran MiXCR on the 5' RACE reads. The sample carries just over 350,000 distinct CDR3 sequences, about an eighth recorded once. This CDR3 region has 15 residues. V was shortened by 0 bases and J by 3 bases, with 9 bases between the two germline ends. Germline V gene sequence: CDR1 SGHRS, CDR2 YFSETQ. About this clonotype itself: The antigen is not known.

Source material: PBMCs or a T cell subset sorted from them (not recorded which). This TCR was recovered from a man aged 18 to 35 who had mild COVID-19 (a few samples of this study predate the infection). Cell type and time point are not known. The chain has TRBV5-1 and TRBJ1-4; D is uncertain. CDR3 residues: CASSLAGPPNEKLFF. In DNA form, the CDR3 reads TGCGCCAGCAGCTTGGCCGGCCCGCCTAATGAAAAACTGTTTTTT.